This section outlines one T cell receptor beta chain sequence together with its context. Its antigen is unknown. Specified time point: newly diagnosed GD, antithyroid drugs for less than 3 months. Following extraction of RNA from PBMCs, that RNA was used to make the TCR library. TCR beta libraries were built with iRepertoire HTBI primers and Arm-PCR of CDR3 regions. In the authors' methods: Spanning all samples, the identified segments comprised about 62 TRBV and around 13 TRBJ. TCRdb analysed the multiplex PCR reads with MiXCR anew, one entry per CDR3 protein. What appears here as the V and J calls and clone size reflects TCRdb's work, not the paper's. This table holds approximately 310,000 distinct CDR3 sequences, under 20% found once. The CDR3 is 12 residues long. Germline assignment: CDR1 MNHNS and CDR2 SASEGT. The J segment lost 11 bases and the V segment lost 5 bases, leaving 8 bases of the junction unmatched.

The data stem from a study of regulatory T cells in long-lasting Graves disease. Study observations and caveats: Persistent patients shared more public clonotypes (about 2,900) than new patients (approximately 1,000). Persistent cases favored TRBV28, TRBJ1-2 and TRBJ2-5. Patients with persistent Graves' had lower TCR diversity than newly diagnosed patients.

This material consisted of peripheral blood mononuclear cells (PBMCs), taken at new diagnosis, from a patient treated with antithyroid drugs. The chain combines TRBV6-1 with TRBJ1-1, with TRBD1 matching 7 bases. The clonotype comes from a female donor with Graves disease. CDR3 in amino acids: CASSLQGPHAFF. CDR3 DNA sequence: TGTGCCAGCAGTCTACAGGGGCCGCATGCTTTCTTT.